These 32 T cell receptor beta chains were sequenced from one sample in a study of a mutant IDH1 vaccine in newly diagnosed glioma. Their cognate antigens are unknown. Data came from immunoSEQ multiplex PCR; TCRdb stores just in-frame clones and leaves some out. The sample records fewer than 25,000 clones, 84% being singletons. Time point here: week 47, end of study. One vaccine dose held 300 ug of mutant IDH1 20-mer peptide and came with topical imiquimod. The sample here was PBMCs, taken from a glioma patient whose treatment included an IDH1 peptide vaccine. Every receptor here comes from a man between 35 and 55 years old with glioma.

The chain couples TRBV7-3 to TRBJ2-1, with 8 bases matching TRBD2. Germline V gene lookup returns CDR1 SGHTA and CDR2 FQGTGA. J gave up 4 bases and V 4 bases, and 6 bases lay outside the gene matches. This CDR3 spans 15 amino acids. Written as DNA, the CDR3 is TGTGCCAGCAGCTCTCCCGGGGGGGGTTACAATGAGCAGTTCTTC. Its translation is CASSSPGGGYNEQFF.

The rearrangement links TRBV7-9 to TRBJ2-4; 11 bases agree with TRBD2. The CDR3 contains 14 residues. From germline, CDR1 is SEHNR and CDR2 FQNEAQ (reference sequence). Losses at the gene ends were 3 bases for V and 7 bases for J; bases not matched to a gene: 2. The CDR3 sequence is CASSLGLADNIQYF. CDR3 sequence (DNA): TGTGCCAGCAGCTTGGGACTAGCGGACAACATTCAGTACTTC. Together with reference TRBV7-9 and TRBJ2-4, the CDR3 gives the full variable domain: DTGVSQNPRHKITKRGQNVTFRCDPISEHNRLYWYRQTLGQGPEFLTYFQNEAQLEKSRLLSDRFSAERPKGSFSTLEIQRTEQGDSAMYLCASSLGLADNIQYFGAGTRLSVL.

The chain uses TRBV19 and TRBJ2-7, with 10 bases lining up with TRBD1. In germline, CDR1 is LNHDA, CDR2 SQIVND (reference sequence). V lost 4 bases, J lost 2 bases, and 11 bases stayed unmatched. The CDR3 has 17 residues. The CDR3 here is CASSTQHPGTGAYEQYF. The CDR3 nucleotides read TGTGCCAGTAGTACGCAGCACCCCGGGACAGGGGCCTACGAGCAGTACTTC.

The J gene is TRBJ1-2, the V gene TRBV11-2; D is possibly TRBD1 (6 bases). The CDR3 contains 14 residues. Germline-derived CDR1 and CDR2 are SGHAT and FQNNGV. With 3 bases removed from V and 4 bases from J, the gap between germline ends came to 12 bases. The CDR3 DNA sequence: TGTGCCAGCAGCTTTGGGGGGCGGGGCTATGGCTACACCTTC. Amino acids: CASSFGGRGYGYTF.

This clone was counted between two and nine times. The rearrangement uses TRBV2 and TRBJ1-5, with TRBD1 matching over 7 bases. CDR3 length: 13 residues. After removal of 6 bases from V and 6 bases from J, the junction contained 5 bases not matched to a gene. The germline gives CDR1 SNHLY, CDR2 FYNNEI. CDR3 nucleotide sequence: TGTGCCAGCAGGATTGACAGGGCTCAGCCCCAGCATTTT. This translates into CASRIDRAQPQHF.

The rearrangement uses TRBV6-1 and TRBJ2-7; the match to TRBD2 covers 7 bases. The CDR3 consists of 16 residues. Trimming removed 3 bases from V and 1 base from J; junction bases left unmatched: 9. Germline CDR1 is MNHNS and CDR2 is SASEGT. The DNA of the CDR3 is TGTGCCAGCAGTGATAGGCGTCTAGCGGTTTCCTACGAGCAGTACTTC. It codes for CASSDRRLAVSYEQYF.

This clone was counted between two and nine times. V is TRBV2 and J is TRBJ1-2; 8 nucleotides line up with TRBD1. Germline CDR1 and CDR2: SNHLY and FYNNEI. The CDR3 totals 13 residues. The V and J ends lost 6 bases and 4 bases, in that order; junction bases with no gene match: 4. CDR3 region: CASREGQVYGYTF. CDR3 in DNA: TGTGCCAGCAGGGAGGGACAGGTCTATGGCTACACCTTC.

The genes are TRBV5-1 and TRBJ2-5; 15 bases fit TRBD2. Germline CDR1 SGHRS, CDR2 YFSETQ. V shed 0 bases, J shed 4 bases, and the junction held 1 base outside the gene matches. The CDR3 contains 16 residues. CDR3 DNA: TGCGCCAGCAGCTTGGCGGGACTAGCGGGAGGAGAGACCCAGTACTTC. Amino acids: CASSLAGLAGGETQYF.

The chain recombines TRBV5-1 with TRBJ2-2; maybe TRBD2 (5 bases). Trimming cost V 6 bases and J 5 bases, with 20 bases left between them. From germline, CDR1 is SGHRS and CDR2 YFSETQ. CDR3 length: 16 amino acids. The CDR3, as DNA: TGCGCCAGCACCCTGGCGGGTTATGGCGGGACCGGGGAGCTGTTTTTT. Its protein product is CASTLAGYGGTGELFF.

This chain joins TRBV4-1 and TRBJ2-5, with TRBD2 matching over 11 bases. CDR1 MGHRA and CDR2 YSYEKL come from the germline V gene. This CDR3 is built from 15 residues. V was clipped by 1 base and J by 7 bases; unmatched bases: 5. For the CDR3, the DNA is TGCGCCAGCAGCCAAGCAGGACTAGCGGGCGGGACCCAGTACTTC. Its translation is CASSQAGLAGGTQYF.

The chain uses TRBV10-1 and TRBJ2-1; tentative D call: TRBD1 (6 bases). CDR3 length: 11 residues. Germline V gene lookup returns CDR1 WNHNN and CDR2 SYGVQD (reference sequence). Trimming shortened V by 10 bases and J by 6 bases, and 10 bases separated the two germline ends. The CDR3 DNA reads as TGCGCCACTCAGGGGCTCAATGAGCAGTTCTTC. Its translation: CATQGLNEQFF.

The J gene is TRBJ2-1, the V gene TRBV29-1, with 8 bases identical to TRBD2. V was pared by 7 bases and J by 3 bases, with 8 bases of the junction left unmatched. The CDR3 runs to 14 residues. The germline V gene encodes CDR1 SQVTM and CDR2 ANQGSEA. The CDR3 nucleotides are TGCAGCGGCCGAACGGGACTAGACTACAATGAGCAGTTCTTC. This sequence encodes CSGRTGLDYNEQFF.

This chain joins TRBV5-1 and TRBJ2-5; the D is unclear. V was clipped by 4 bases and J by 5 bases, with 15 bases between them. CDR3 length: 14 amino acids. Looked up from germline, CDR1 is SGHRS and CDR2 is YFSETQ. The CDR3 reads CASSPLALGETQYF. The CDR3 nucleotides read TGCGCCAGCAGCCCGTTGGCTCTTGGGGAGACCCAGTACTTC.

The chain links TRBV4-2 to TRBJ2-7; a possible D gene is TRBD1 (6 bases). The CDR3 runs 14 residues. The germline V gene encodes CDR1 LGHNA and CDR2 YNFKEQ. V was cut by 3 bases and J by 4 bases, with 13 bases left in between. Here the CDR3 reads CASSQAGTTYEQYF. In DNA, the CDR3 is TGTGCCAGCAGCCAGGCCGGGACAACATACGAGCAGTACTTC.

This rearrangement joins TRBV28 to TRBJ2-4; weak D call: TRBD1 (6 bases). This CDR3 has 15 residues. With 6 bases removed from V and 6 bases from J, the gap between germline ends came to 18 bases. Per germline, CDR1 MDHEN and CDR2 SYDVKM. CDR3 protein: CASRDPTGNVNIQYF. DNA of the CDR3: TGTGCCAGCAGGGACCCAACAGGGAATGTAAACATTCAGTACTTC. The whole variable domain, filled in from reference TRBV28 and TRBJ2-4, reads DVKVTQSSRYLVKRTGEKVFLECVQDMDHENMFWYRQDPGLGLRLIYFSYDVKMKEKGDIPEGYSVSREKKERFSLILESASTNQTSMYLCASRDPTGNVNIQYFGAGTRLSVL.

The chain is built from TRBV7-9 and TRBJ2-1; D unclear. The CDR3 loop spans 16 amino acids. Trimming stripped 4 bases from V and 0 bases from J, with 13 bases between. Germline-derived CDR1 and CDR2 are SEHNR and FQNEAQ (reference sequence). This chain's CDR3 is CASSSLWRSSYNEQFF. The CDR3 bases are TGTGCCAGCAGCTCCCTTTGGCGGAGCTCCTACAATGAGCAGTTCTTC.

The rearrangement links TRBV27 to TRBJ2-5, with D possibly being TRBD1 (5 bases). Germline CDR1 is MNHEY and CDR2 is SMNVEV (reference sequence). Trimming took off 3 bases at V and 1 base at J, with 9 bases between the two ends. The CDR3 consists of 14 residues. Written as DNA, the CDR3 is TGTGCCAGCAGTTTCAGGGCCACCCAAGAGACCCAGTACTTC. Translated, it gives CASSFRATQETQYF.

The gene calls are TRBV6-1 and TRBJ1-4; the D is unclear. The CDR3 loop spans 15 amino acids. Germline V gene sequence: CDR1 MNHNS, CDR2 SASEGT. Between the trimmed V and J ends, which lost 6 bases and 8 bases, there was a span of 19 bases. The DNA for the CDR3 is TGTGCCAGCAGCTGGGCGCACGCCAGTGGAGAAAAACTGTTTTTT. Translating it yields CASSWAHASGEKLFF.

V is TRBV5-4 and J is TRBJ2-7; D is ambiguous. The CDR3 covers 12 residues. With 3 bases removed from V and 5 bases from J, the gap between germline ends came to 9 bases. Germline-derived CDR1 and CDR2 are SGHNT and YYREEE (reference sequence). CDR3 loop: CASSSLGDEQYF. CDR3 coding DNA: TGTGCCAGCAGCTCTCTGGGTGACGAGCAGTACTTC.

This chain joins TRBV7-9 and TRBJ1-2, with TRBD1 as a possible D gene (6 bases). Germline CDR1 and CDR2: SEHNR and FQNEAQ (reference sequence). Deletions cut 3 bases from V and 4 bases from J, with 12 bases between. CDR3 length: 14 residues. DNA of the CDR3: TGTGCCAGCAGCTTCGGACAGTATGCCTATGGCTACACCTTC. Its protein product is CASSFGQYAYGYTF.

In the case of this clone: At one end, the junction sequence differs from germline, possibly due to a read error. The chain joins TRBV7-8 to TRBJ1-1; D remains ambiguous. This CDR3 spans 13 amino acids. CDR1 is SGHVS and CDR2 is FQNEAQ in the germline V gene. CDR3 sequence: CASSLVSNSEAFF. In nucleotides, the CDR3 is TGTGCCAGCAGCTTAGTATCGAACAGTGAAGCTTTCTTT. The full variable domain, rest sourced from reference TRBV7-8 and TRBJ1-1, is GAGVSQSPRYKVAKRGQDVALRCDPISGHVSLFWYQQALGQGPEFLTYFQNEAQLDKSGLPSDRFFAERPEGSVSTLKIQRTQQEDSAVYLCASSLVSNSEAFFGQGTRLTVV.

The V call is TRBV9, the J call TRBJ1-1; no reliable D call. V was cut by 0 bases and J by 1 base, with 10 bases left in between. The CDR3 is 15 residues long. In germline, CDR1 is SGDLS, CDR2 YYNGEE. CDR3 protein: CASSVVAGENTEAFF. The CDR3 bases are TGTGCCAGCAGCGTAGTTGCAGGAGAGAACACTGAAGCTTTCTTT. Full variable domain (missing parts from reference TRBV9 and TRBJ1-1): DSGVTQTPKHLITATGQRVTLRCSPRSGDLSVYWYQQSLDQGLQFLIQYYNGEERAKGNILERFSAQQFPDLHSELNLSSLELGDSALYFCASSVVAGENTEAFFGQGTRLTVV.

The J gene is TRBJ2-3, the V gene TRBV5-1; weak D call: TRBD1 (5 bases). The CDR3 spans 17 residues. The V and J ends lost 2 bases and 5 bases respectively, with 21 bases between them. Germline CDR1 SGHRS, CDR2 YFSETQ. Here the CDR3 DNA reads TGCGCCAGCAGCTTAACCGGACAACATAGGTCCAAAGATACGCAGTATTTT. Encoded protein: CASSLTGQHRSKDTQYF.

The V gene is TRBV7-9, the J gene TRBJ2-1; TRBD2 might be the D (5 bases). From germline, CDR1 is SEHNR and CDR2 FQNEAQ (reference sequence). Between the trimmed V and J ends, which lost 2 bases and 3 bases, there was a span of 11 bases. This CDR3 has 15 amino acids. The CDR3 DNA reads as TGTGCCAGCAGCTTACTAAGCGGTCACTACAATGAGCAGTTCTTC. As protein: CASSLLSGHYNEQFF.

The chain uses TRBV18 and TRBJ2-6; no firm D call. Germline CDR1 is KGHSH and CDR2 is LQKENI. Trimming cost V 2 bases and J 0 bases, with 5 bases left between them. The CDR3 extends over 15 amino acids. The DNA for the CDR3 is TGTGCCAGCTCACCATTGGACTCTGGGGCCAACGTCCTGACTTTC. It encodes CASSPLDSGANVLTF.

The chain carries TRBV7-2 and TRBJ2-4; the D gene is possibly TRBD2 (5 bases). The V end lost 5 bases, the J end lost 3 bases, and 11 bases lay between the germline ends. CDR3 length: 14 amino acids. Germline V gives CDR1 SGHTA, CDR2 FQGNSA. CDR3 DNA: TGTGCCAGCAGCCAAAACAGCGGCAAAAACATTCAGTACTTC. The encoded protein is CASSQNSGKNIQYF.

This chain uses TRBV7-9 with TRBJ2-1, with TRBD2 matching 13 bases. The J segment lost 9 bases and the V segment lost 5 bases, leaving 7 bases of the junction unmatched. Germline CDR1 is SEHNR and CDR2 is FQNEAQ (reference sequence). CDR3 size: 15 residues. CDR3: CASSQRTSGSSEQFF. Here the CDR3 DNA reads TGTGCCAGCAGCCAACGGACTAGCGGGAGTTCTGAGCAGTTCTTC.

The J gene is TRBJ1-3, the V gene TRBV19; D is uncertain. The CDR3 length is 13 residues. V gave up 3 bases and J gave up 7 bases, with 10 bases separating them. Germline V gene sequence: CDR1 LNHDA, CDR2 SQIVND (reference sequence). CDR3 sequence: CASSIGFLNTIYF. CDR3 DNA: TGTGCCAGTAGTATTGGATTTCTCAACACCATATATTTT.

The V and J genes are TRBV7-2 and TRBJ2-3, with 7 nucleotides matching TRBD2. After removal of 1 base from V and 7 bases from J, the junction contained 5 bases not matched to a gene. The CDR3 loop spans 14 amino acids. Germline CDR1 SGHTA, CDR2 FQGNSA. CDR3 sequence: CASSLGGGGNTQYF. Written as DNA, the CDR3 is TGTGCCAGCAGCTTAGGGGGGGGTGGAAATACGCAGTATTTT.

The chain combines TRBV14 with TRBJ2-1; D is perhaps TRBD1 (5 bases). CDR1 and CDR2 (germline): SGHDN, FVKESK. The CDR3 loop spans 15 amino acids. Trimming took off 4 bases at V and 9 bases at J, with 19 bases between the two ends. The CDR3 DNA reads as TGTGCCAGCAGCCGCCGGACAACATTTGGGGTTGAGCAGTTCTTC. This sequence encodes CASSRRTTFGVEQFF.

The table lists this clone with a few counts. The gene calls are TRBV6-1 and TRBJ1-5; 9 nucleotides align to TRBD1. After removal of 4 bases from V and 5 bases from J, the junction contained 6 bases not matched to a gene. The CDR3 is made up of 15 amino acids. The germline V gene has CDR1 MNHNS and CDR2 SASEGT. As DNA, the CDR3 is TGTGCCAGCAGTGGATCGGGACAGGGCTATCAGCCCCAGCATTTT. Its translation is CASSGSGQGYQPQHF.

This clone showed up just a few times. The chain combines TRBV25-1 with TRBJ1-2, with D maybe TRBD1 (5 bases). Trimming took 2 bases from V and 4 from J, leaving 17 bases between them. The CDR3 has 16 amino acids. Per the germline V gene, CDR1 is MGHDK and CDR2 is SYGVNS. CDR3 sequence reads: CASSEKSRGLGYGYTF. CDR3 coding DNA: TGTGCCAGCAGTGAAAAATCGAGGGGACTGGGCTATGGCTACACCTTC.